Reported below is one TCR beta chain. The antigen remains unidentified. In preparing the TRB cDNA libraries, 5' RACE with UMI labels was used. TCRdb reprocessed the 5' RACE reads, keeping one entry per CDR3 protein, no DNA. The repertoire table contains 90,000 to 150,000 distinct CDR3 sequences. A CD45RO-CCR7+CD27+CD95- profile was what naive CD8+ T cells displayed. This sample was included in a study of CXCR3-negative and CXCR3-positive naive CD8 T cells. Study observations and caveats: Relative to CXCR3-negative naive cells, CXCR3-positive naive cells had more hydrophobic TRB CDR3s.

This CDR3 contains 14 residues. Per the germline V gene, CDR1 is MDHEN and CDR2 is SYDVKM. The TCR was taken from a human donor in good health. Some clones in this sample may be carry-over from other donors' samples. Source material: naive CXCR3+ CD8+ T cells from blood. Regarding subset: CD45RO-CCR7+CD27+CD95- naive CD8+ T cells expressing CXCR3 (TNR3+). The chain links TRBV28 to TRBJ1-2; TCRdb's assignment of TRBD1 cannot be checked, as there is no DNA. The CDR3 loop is CASSAYTGGYGYTF.